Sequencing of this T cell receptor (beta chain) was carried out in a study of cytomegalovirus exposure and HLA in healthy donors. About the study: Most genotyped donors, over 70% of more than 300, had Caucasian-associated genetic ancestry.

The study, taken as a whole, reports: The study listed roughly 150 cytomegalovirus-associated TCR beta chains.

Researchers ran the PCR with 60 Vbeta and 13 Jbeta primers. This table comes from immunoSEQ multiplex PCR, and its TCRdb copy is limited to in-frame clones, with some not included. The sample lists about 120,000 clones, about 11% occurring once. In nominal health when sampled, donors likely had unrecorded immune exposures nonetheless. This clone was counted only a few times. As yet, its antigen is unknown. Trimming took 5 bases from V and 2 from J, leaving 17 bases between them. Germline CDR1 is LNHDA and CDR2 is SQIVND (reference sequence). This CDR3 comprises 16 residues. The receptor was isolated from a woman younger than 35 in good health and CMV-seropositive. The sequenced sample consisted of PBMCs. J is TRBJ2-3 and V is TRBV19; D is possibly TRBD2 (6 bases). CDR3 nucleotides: TGTGCCAGTAGTTCCTTAGCGGAAGGGAACACAGATACGCAGTATTTT. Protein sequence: CASSSLAEGNTDTQYF.